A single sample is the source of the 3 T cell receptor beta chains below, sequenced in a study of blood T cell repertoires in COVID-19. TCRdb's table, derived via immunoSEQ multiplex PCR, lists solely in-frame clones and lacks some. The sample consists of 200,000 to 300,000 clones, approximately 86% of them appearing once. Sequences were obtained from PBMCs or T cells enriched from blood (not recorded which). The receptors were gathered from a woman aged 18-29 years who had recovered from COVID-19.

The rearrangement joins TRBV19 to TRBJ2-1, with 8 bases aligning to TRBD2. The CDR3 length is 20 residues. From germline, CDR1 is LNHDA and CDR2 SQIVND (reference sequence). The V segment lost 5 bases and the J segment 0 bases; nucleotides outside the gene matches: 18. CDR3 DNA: TGTGCCAGTAGTCTCCTCGGGATAGCGGGACCCTCTAGCTCCTACAATGAGCAGTTCTTC. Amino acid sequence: CASSLLGIAGPSSSYNEQFF.

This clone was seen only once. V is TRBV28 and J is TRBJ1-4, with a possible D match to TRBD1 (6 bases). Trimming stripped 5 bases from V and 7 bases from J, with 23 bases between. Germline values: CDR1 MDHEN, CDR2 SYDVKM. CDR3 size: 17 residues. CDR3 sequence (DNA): TGTGCCAGCAGTCCGCGCCGTATAAAAGGGGGGGGTGAAAAACTGTTTTTT. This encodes CASSPRRIKGGGEKLFF.

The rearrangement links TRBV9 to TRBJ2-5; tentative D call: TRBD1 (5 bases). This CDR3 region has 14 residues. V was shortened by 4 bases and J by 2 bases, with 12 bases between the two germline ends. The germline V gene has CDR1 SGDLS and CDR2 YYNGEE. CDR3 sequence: CASSPDRIQETQYF. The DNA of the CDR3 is TGTGCCAGCAGCCCCGACAGAATTCAAGAGACCCAGTACTTC.